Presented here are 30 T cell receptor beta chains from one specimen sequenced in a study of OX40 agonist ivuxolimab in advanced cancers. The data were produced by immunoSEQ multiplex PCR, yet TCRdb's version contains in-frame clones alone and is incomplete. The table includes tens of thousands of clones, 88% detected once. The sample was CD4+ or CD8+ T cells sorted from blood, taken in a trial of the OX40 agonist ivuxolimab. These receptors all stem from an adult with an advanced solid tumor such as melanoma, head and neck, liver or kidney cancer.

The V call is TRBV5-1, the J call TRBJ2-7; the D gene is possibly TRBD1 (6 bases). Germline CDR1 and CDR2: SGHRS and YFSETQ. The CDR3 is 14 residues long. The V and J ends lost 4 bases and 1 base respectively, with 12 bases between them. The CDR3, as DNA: TGCGCCAGCAGCAAGGGGGACACTTCCTACGAGCAGTACTTC. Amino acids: CASSKGDTSYEQYF.

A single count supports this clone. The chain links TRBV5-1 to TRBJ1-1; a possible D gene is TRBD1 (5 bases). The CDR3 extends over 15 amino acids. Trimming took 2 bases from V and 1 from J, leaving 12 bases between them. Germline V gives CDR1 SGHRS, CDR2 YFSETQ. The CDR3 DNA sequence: TGCGCCAGCAGCTTTTGGGGGAAGGAGAACACTGAAGCTTTCTTT. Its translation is CASSFWGKENTEAFF.

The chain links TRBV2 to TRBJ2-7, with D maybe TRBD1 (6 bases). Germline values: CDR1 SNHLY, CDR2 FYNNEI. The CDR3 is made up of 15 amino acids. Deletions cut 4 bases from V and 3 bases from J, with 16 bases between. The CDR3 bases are TGTGCCAGCAGTGGATCAGGACAGTTCTACTACGAGCAGTACTTC. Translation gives CASSGSGQFYYEQYF. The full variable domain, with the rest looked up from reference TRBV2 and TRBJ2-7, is EPEVTQTPSHQVTQMGQEVILRCVPISNHLYFYWYRQILGQKVEFLVSFYNNEISEKSEIFDDQFSVERPDGSNFTLKIRSTKLEDSAMYFCASSGSGQFYYEQYFGPGTRLTVT.

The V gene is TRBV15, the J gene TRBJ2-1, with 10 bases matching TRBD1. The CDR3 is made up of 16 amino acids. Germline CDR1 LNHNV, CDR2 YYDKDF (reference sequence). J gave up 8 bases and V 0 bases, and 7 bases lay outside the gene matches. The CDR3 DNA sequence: TGTGCCACCAGCAGAGATCGGGGGACAGGGGTGGATGAGCAGTTCTTC. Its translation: CATSRDRGTGVDEQFF.

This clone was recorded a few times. CDR3 in DNA: TGCGCCAGCAGCCAAGGCCGTTCGGGAGGGCCATCAGATACGCAGTATTTT. This codes for CASSQGRSGGPSDTQYF. V usage is TRBV4-3 and J usage is TRBJ2-3; 8 positions match TRBD2. V shed 1 base and J 4 bases; nucleotides not matched to a gene: 10. Germline V gene sequence: CDR1 LGHNA, CDR2 YSLEER. The CDR3 consists of 17 residues.

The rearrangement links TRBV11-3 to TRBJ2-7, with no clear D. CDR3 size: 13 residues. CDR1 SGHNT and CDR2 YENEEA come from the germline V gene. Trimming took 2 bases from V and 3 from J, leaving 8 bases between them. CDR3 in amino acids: CASSLQAGYEQYF. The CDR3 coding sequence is TGTGCCAGCAGCTTACAAGCCGGCTACGAGCAGTACTTC.

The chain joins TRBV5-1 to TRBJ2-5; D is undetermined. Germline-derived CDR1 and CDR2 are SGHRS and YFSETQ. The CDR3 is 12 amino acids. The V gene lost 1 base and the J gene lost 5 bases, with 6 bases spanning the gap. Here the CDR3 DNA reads TGCGCCAGCAGCTTGAGTCCGGAGACCCAGTACTTC. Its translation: CASSLSPETQYF.

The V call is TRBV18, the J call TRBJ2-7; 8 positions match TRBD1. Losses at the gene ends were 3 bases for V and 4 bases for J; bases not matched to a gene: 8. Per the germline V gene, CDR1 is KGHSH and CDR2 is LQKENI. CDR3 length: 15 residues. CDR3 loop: CASSPPGQAEYEQYF. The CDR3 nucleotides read TGTGCCAGCTCACCTCCGGGACAGGCGGAGTACGAGCAGTACTTC.

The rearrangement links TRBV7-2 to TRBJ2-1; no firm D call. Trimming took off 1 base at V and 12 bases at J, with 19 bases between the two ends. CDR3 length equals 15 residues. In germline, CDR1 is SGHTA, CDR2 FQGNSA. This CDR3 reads CASSLESLSLNPQFF. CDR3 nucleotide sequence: TGTGCCAGCAGCTTAGAATCTCTTTCCCTTAATCCGCAGTTCTTC.

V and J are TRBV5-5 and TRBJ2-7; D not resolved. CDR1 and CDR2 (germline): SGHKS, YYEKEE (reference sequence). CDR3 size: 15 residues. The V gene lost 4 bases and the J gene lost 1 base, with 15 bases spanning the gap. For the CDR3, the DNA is TGTGCCAGCAGCCTCCGGATGTTGGGTTCCTACGAGCAGTACTTC. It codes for CASSLRMLGSYEQYF.

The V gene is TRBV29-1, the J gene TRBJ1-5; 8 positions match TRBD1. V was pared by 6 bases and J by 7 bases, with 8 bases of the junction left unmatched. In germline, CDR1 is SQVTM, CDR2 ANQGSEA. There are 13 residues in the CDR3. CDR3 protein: CSVGTGGGQPQHF. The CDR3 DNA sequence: TGCAGCGTGGGTACAGGGGGTGGCCAGCCCCAGCATTTT. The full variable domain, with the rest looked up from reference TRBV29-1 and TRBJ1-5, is SAVISQKPSRDICQRGTSLTIQCQVDSQVTMMFWYRQQPGQSLTLIATANQGSEATYESGFVIDKFPISRPNLTFSTLTVSNMSPEDSSIYLCSVGTGGGQPQHFGDGTRLSIL.

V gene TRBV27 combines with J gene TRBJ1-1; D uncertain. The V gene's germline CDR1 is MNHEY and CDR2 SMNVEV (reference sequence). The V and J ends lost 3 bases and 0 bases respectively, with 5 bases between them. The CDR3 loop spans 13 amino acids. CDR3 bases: TGTGCCAGCAGTTTTAATCTGAACACTGAAGCTTTCTTT. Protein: CASSFNLNTEAFF.

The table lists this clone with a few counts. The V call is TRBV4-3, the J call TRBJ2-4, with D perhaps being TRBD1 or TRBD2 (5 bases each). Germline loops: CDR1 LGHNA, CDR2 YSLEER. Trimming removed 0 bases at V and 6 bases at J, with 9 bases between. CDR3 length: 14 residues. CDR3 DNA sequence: TGCGCCAGCAGCCAAGATGGGGGTTTAAACATTCAGTACTTC. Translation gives CASSQDGGLNIQYF.

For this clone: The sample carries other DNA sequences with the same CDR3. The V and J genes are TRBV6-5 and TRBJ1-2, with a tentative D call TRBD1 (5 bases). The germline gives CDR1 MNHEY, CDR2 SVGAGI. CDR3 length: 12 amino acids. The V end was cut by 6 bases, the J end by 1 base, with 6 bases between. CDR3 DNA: TGTGCCAGCAGGCAGGGTAACTATGGCTACACCTTC. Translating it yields CASRQGNYGYTF.

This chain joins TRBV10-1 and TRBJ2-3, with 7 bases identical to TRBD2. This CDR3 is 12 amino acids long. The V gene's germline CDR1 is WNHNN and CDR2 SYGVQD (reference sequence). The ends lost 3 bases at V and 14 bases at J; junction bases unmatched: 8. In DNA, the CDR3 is TGCGCCAGCAGTGATATATCGGGGGGACCGTATTTT. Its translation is CASSDISGGPYF.

This chain's CDR3 is CASSELSSGGVGQFF. CDR3 nucleotides: TGTGCCAGCAGTGAACTGTCTAGCGGGGGCGTTGGGCAGTTCTTC. The V call is TRBV6-4, the J call TRBJ2-1, with 10 bases identical to TRBD2. The CDR3 contains 15 residues. V dropped 3 bases and J dropped 12; count of bases not matched to a gene: 11. Germline V CDR1 and CDR2: MRHNA, SNTAGT.

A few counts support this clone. This CDR3 reads CASSLARDRGTEAFF. CDR3 nucleotide sequence: TGTGCCAGCAGCTTAGCCCGGGACAGGGGCACTGAAGCTTTCTTT. The chain employs TRBV11-2 and TRBJ1-1, with 10 bases identical to TRBD1. There are 15 residues in the CDR3. Germline-derived CDR1 and CDR2 are SGHAT and FQNNGV. The V gene end was trimmed by 1 base and the J gene end by 4 bases; junction bases not matched to a gene: 3.

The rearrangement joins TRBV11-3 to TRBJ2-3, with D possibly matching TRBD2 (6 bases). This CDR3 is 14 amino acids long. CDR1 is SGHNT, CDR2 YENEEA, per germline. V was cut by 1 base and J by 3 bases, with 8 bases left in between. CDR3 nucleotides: TGTGCCAGCAGCTTAGGCGGGAAGACAGATACGCAGTATTTT. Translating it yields CASSLGGKTDTQYF.

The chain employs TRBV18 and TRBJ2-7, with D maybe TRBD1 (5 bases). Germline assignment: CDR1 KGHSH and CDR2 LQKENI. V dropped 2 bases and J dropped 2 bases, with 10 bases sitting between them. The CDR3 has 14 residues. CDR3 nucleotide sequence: TGTGCCAGCTCACCAACAGGTCCCACCTACGAGCAGTACTTC. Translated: CASSPTGPTYEQYF.

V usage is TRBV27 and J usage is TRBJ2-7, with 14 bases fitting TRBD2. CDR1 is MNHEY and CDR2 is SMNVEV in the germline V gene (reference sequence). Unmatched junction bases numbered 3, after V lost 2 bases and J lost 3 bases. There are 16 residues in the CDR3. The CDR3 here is CASSLRGTSGSYEQYF. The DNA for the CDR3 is TGTGCCAGCAGTTTACGCGGGACTAGCGGGAGCTACGAGCAGTACTTC.

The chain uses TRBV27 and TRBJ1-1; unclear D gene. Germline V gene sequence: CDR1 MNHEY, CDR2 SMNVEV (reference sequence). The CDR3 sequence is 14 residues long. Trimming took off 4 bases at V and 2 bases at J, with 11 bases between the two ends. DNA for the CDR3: TGTGCCAGCAGTTCCAAACACCCTAACACTGAAGCTTTCTTT. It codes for CASSSKHPNTEAFF.

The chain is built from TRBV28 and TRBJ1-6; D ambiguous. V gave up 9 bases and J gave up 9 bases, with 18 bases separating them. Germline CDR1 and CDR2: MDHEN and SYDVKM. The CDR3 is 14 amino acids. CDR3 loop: CASLRRGISSPLHF. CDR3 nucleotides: TGTGCCAGTCTTCGGCGGGGTATAAGTTCACCCCTCCACTTT.

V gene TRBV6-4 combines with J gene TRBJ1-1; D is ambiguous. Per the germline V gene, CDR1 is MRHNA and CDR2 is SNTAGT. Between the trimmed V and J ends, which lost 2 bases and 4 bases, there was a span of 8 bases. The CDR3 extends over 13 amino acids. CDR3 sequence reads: CASSDEGFTEAFF. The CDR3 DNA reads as TGTGCCAGCAGTGACGAGGGATTCACTGAAGCTTTCTTT.

The CDR3 nucleotides are TGTGCCAGCTCACCGATAGCTTCCCAAGAGACCCAGTACTTC. Protein: CASSPIASQETQYF. The J gene is TRBJ2-5, the V gene TRBV18; no firm D call. Trimming removed 3 bases at V and 1 base at J, with 9 bases between. The CDR3 totals 14 residues. Germline V gene lookup returns CDR1 KGHSH and CDR2 LQKENI.

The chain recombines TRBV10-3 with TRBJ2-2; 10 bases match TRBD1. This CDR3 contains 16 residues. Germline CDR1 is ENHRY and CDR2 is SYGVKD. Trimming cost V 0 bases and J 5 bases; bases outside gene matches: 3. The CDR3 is CAISESTGGATGELFF. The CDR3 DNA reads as TGTGCCATCAGTGAGTCGACAGGGGGCGCGACCGGGGAGCTGTTTTTT.

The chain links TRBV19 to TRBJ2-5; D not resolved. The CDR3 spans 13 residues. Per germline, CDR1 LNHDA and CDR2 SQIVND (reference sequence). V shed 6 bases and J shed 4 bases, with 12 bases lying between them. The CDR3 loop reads CASSRGPVETQYF. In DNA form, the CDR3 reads TGTGCCAGTAGCCGAGGACCGGTAGAGACCCAGTACTTC.

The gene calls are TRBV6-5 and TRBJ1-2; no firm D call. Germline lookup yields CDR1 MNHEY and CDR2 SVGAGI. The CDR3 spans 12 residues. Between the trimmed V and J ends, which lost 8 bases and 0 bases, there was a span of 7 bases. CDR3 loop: CASYVANYGYTF. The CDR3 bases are TGTGCCAGCTACGTAGCTAACTATGGCTACACCTTC.

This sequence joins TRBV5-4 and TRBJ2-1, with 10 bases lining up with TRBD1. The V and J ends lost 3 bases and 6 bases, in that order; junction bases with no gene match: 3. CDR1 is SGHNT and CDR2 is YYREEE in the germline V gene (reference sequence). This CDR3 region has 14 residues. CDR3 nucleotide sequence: TGTGCCAGCAGCTGGGACAGGGGTAGCAATGAGCAGTTCTTC. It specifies CASSWDRGSNEQFF.

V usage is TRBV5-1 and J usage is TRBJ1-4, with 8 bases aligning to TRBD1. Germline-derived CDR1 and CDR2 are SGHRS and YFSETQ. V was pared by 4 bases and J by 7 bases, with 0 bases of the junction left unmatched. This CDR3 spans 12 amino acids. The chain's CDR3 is CASSQGAEKLFF. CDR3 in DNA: TGCGCCAGCAGCCAGGGGGCTGAAAAACTGTTTTTT.

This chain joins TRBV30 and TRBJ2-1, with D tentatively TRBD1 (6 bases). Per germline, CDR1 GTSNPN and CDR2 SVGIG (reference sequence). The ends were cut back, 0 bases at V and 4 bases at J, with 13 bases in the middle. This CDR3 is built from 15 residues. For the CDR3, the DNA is TGTGCCTGGAGTGTAGGAGGACAGATTTACAATGAGCAGTTCTTC. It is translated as CAWSVGGQIYNEQFF.